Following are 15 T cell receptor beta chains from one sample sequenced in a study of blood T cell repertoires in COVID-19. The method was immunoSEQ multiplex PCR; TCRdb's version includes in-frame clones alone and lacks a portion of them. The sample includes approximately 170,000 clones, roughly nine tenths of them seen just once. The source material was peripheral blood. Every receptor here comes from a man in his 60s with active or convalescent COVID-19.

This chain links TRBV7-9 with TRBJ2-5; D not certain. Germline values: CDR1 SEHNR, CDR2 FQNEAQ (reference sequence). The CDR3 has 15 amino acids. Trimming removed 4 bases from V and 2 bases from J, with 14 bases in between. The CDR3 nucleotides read TGTGCCAGCAGCTCTCCTTCTGTACTTCAAGAGACCCAGTACTTC. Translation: CASSSPSVLQETQYF.

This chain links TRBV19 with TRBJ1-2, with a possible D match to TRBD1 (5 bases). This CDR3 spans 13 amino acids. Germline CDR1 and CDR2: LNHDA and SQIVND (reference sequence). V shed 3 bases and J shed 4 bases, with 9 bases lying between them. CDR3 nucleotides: TGTGCCAGTAGTATGACAGACTCCTATGGCTACACCTTC. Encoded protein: CASSMTDSYGYTF.

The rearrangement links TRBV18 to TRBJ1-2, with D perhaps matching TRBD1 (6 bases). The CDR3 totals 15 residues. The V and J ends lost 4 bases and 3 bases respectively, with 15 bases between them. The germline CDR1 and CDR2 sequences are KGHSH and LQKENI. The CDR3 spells CASSLDRSSYYGYTF. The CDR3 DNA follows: TGTGCCAGCTCACTAGACAGGTCCTCATACTATGGCTACACCTTC.

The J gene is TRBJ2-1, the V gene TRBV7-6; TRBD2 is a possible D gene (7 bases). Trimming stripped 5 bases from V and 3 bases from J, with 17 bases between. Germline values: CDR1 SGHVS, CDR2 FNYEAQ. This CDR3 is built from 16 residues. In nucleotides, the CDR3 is TGTGCCAGCAGCCGATCCGGGGGGCTCATCTACAATGAGCAGTTCTTC. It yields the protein CASSRSGGLIYNEQFF.

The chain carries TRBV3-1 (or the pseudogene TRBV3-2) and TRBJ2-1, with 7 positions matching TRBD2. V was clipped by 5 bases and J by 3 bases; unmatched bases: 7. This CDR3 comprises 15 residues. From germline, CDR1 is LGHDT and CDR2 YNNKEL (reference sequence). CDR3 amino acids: CASSYSGRGYNEQFF. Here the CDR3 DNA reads TGTGCCAGCAGCTATAGCGGGCGCGGCTACAATGAGCAGTTCTTC.

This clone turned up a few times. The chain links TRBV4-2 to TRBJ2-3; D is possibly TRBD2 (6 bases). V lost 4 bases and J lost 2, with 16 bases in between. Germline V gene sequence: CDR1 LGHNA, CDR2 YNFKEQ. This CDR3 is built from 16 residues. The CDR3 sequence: CASSPNPGLLTDTQYF. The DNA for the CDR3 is TGTGCCAGCAGCCCAAACCCGGGACTCCTCACAGATACGCAGTATTTT.

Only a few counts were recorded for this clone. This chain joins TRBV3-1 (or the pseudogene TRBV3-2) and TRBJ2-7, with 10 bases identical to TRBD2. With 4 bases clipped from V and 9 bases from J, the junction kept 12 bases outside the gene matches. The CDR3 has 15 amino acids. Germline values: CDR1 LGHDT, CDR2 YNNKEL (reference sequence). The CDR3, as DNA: TGTGCCAGCAGCCTATCCCTAGCGGGGGTTGTCGGGCAGTACTTC. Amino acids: CASSLSLAGVVGQYF.

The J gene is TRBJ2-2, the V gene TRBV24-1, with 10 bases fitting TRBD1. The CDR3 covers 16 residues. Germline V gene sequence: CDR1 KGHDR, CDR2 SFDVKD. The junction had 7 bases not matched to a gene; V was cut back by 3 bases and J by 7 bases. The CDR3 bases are TGTGCCACCAGTGATCCCGACAGGGGGCCCGTCGGGGAGCTGTTTTTT. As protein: CATSDPDRGPVGELFF.

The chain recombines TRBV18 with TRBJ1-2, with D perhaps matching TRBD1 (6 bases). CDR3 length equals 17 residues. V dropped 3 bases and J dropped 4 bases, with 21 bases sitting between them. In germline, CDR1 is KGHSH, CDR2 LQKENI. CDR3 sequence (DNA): TGTGCCAGCTCACCCCCAAATAAGGGGGGGGGTGCCTATGGCTACACCTTC. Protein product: CASSPPNKGGGAYGYTF.

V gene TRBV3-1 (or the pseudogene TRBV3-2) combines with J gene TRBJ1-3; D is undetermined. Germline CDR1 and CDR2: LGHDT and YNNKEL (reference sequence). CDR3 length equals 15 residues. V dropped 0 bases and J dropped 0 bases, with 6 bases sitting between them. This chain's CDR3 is CASSQDLVSGNTIYF. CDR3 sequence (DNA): TGTGCCAGCAGCCAAGATCTAGTCTCTGGAAACACCATATATTTT.

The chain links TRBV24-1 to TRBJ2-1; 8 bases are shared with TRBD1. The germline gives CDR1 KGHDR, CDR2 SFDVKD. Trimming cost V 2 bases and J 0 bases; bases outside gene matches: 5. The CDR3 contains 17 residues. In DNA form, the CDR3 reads TGTGCCACCAGTGATTCACAGGGGGGTTACTCCTACAATGAGCAGTTCTTC. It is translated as CATSDSQGGYSYNEQFF.

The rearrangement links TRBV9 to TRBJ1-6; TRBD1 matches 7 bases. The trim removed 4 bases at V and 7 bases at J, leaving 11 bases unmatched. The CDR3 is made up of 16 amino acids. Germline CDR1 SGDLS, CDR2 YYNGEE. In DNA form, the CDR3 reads TGTGCCAGCAGCTTGGGACAGTCAAGAGGAAATTCACCCCTCCACTTT. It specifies CASSLGQSRGNSPLHF.

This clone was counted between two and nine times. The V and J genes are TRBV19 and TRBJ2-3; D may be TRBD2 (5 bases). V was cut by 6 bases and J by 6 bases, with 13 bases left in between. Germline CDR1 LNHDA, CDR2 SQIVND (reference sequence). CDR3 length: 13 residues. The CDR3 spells CASSIGGLDTQYF. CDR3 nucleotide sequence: TGTGCCAGTAGCATCGGCGGGCTGGATACGCAGTATTTT.

The CDR3: CATSSPSLMNTEAFF. In DNA form, the CDR3 reads TGTGCCACCAGCAGCCCTTCCCTTATGAACACTGAAGCTTTCTTT. The rearrangement joins TRBV15 to TRBJ1-1; D is undetermined. The CDR3 is 15 residues long. Germline loops: CDR1 LNHNV, CDR2 YYDKDF (reference sequence). V was pared by 3 bases and J by 0 bases, with 11 bases between.

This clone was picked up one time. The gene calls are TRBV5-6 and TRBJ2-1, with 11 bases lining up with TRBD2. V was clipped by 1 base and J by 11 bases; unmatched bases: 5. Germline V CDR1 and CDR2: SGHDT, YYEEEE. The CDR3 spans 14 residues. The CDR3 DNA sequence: TGTGCCAGCAGCTTGTTGACTAGCGGGAACAAGCAGTTCTTC. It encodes CASSLLTSGNKQFF.